This T cell receptor (beta chain) came from a study of T cells in Graves' hyperthyroidism and ophthalmopathy. TCR beta CDR3 regions were amplified from RNA. The primer set for the first-round RT-PCR of the TCR CDR3 was HTBI. TCRdb re-analysed the multiplex PCR reads in MiXCR, keeping a single row per CDR3 protein. The repertoire holds about 640,000 distinct CDR3 sequences, with about a fifth as singletons. V lost 4 bases to trimming and J lost 0 bases; unmatched junction nucleotides: 6. CDR3 size: 16 residues. Germline CDR1 is LNHDA and CDR2 is SQIVND (reference sequence). The study left out patients who had uncontrolled infection, other autoimmune disease, pregnancy or lactation.

This receptor was taken from a man under 40 with Graves' ophthalmopathy. Sample: blood. V and J are TRBV19 and TRBJ2-3, with 8 bases matching TRBD2. The CDR3 region is CASSKVAGSSTDTQYF. The CDR3 nucleotides are TGTGCCAGTAGTAAGGTAGCGGGGTCTAGCACAGATACGCAGTATTTT.